This T cell receptor (beta chain) was recorded in a study of blood T cells in healthy people across ages. In the study overall: About one barcoded beta molecule per two T cells was the capture yield of template switching. Findings and limits, study-wide: The donors' CMV status was not determined, possibly confounding changes in expanded clonotypes.

CDR1 is MGHRA and CDR2 is YSYEKL in the germline V gene. This CDR3 is built from 18 residues. The junction had 11 bases not matched to a gene; V was cut back by 0 bases and J by 2 bases. The authors ran a second PCR of 7 to 11 cycles using a sample-barcoded 5' primer and a J-beta primer mix. There were at least 2.5 million CDR3-containing paired-end reads obtained from each sample. MiXCR, applied by TCRdb to the 5' RACE reads, yields one record per CDR3 protein. The repertoire holds approximately 940,000 distinct CDR3 sequences, with 40% to 60% as singletons. This clonotype was seen only a few times. Its specificity is unknown.

Specimen: blood. The rearrangement joins TRBV4-1 to TRBJ2-7; 9 nucleotides agree with TRBD1. This TCR was recovered from a man aged 30 to 45 in good health. The CDR3 loop reads CASSQDSVPGTGPYEQYF. Here the CDR3 DNA reads TGCGCCAGCAGCCAAGATTCTGTCCCCGGGACAGGGCCCTACGAGCAGTACTTC.